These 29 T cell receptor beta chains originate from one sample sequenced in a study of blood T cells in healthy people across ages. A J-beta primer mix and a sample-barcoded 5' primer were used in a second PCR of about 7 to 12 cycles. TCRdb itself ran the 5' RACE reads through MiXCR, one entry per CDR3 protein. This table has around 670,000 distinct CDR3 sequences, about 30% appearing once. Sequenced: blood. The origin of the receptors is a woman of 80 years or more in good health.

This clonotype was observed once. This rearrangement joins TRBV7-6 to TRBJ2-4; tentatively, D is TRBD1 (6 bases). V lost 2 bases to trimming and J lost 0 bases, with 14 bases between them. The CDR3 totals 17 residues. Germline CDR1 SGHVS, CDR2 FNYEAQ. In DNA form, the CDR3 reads TGTGCCAGCAGCTTACATGAGAGGGGGTTAGCCAAAAACATTCAGTACTTC. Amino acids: CASSLHERGLAKNIQYF.

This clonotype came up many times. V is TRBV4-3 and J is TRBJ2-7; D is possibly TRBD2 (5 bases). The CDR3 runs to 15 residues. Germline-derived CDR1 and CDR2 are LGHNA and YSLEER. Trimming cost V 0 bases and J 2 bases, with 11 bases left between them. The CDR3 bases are TGCGCCAGCAGCCAAGATCGTCACGGGACCTACGAGCAGTACTTC. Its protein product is CASSQDRHGTYEQYF.

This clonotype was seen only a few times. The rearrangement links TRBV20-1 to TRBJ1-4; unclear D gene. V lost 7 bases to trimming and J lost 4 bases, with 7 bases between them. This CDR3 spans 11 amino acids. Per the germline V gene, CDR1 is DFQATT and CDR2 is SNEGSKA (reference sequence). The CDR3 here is CSVDYNEKLFF. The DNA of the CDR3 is TGCAGTGTTGACTATAATGAAAAACTGTTTTTT.

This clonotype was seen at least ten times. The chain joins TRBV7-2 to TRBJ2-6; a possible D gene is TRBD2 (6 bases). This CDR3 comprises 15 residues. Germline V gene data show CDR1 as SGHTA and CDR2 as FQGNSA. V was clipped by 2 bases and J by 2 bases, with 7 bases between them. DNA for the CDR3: TGTGCCAGCAGCTTAAGGAGGGCTGGGGCCAACGTCCTGACTTTC. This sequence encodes CASSLRRAGANVLTF.

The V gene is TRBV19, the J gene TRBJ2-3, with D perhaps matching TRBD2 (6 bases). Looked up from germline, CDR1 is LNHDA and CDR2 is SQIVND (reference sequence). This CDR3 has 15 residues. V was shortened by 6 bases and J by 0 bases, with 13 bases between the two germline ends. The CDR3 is CASRQRAGSTDTQYF. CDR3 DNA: TGTGCCAGTAGACAGCGGGCAGGGAGCACAGATACGCAGTATTTT.

This CDR3 reads CAIGQQVNQPQHF. The CDR3 nucleotides read TGTGCCATAGGACAGCAAGTCAATCAGCCCCAGCATTTT. This chain joins TRBV10-3 and TRBJ1-5, with D tentatively TRBD1 (6 bases). The CDR3 runs to 13 residues. Germline V gives CDR1 ENHRY, CDR2 SYGVKD. Trimming left V 9 bases short and J 3 bases short, with 12 bases between.

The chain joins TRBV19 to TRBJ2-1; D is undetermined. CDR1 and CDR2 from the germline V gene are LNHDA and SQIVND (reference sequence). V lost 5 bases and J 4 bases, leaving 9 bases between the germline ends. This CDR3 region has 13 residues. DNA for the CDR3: TGTGCCAGTAGTTGGGAAGGGTACAATGAGCAGTTCTTC. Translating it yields CASSWEGYNEQFF.

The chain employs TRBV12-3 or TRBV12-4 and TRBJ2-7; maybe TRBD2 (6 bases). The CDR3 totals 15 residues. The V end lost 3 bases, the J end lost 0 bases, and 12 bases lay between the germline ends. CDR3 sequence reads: CASSFGRGSSYEQYF. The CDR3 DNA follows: TGTGCCAGCAGTTTTGGACGGGGGAGCTCCTACGAGCAGTACTTC.

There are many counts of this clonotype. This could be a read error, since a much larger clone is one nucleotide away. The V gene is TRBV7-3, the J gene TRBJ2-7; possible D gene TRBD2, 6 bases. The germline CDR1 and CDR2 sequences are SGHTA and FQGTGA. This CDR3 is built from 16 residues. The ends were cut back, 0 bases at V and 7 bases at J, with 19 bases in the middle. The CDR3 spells CASSLTRRGTRNEQYF. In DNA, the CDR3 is TGTGCCAGCAGCTTAACGAGGCGGGGAACAAGGAATGAGCAGTACTTC.

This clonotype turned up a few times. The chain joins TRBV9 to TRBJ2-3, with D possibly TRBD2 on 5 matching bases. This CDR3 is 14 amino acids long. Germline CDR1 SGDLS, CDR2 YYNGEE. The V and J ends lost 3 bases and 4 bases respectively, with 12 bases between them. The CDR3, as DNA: TGTGCCAGCAGCGCAAGCCGAGGGCCAGATACGCAGTATTTT. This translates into CASSASRGPDTQYF. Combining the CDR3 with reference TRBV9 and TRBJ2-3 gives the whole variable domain DSGVTQTPKHLITATGQRVTLRCSPRSGDLSVYWYQQSLDQGLQFLIQYYNGEERAKGNILERFSAQQFPDLHSELNLSSLELGDSALYFCASSASRGPDTQYFGPGTRLTVL.

CDR3 nucleotide sequence: TGTGCCAGCGGGACGGGGGGGGCAGGAGGACAGCCCCAGCATTTT. Protein sequence: CASGTGGAGGQPQHF. This chain connects TRBV2 to TRBJ1-5; perhaps TRBD1 as D (6 bases). This CDR3 has 15 residues. CDR1 and CDR2 from the germline V gene are SNHLY and FYNNEI. Trimming pared 8 bases from V and 7 bases from J, leaving 21 bases between.

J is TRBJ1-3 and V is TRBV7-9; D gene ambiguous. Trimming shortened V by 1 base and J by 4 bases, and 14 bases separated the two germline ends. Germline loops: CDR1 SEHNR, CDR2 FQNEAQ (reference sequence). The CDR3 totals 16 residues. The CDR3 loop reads CASSLVAGSGGNTIYF. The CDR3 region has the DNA TGTGCCAGCAGCTTAGTTGCGGGAAGTGGCGGAAACACCATATATTTT.

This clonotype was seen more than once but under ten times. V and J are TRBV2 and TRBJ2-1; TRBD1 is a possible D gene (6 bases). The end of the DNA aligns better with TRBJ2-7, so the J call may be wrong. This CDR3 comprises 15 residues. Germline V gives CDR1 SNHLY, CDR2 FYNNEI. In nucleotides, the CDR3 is TGTGCCAGCACCCCGAGGGGGATCTCCTACAATGAGCAGTACTTC. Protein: CASTPRGISYNEQYF.

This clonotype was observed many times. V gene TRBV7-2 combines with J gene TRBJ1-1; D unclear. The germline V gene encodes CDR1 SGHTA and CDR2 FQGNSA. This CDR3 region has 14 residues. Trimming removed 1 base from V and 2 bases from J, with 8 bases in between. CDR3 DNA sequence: TGTGCCAGCAGCTTAGGGACGCCTAACACTGAAGCTTTCTTT. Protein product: CASSLGTPNTEAFF.

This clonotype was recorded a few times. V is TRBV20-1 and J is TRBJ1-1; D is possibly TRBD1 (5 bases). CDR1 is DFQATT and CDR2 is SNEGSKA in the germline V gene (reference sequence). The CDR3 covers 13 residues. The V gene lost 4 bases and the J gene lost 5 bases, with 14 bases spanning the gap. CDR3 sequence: CSAKSRDRTEAFF. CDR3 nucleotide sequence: TGCAGTGCTAAATCCAGGGATCGAACTGAAGCTTTCTTT.

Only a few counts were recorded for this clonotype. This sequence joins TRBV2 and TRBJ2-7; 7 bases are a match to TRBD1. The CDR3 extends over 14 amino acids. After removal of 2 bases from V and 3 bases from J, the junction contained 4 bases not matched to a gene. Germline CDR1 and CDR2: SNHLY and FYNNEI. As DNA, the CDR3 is TGTGCCAGCAGTGAATCAGGACAGGACTACGAGCAGTACTTC. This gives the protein CASSESGQDYEQYF.

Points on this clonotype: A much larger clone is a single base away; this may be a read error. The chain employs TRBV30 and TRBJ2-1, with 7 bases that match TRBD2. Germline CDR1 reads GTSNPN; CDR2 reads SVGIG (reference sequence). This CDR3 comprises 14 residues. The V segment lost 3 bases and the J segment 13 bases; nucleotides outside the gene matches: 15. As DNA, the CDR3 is TGTGCCTGGAGGGGCGGACTAGTCTCAGAGACCCAGTTCTTC. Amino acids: CAWRGGLVSETQFF.

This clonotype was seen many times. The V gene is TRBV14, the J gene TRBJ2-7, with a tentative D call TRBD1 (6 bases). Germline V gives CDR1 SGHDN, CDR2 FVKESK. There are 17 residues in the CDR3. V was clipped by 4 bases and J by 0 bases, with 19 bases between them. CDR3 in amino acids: CASSLVFSGTSSYEQYF. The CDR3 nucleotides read TGTGCCAGCAGCCTAGTTTTTTCCGGGACAAGCTCCTACGAGCAGTACTTC.

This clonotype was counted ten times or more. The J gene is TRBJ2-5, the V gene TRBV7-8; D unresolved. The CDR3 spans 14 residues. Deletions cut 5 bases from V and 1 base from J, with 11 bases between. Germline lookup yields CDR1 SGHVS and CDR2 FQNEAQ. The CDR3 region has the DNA TGTGCCAGCAGCCCCCTGGAGCTCCAAGAGACCCAGTACTTC. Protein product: CASSPLELQETQYF.

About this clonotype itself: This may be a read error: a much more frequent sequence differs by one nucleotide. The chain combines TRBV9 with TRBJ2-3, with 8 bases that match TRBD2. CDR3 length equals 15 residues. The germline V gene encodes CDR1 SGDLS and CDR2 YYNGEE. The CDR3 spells CTSSAGGGRTDTQYF. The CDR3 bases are TGTACCAGCAGCGCGGGCGGGGGGCGAACAGATACGCAGTATTTT.

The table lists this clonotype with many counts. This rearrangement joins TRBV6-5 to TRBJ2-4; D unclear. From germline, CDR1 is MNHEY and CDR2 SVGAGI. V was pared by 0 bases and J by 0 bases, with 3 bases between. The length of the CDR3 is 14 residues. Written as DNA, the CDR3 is TGTGCCAGCAGTTACTCTATAGCCAAAAACATTCAGTACTTC. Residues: CASSYSIAKNIQYF.

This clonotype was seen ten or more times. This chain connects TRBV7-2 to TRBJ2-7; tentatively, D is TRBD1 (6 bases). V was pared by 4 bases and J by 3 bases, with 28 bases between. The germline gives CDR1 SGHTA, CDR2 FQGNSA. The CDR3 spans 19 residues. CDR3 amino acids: CASSSTKGRGRSTIYEQYF. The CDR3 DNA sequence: TGTGCCAGCAGCTCAACAAAGGGCAGGGGAAGGTCTACGATCTACGAGCAGTACTTC.

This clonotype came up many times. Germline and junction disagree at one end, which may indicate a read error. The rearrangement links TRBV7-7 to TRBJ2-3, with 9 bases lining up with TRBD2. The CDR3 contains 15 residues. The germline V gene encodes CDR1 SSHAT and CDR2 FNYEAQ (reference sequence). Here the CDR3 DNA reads TGCGCCAGCAGCTTGGGACTAGCATCAACAGATACGCAGTATTTT. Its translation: CASSLGLASTDTQYF.

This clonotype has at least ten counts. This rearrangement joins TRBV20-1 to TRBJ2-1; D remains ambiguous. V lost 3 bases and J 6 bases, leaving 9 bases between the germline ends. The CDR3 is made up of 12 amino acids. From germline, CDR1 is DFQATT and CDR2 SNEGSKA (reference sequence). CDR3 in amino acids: CSARLVSNEQFF. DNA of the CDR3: TGCAGTGCTAGGTTGGTATCCAATGAGCAGTTCTTC.

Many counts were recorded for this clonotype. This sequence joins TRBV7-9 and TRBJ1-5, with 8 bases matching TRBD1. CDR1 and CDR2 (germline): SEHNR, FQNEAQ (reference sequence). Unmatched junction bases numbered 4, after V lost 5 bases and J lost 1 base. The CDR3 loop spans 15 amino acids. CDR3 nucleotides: TGTGCCAGCAGCGGACAGGGTTCAAGCAATCAGCCCCAGCATTTT. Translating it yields CASSGQGSSNQPQHF.

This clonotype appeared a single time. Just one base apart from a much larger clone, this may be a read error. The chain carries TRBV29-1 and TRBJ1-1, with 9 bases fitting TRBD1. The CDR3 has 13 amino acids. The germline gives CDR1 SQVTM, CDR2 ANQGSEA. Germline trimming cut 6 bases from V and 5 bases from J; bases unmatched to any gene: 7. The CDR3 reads CSVVTGGGTEAFF. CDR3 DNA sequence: TGCAGCGTCGTGACAGGGGGAGGGACTGAAGCTTTCTTT.

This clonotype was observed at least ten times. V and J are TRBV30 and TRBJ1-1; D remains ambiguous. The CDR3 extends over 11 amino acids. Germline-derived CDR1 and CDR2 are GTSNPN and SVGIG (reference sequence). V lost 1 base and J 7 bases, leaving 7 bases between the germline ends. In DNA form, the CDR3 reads TGTGCCTGGAGTGCCACGAATGAAGCTTTCTTT. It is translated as CAWSATNEAFF.

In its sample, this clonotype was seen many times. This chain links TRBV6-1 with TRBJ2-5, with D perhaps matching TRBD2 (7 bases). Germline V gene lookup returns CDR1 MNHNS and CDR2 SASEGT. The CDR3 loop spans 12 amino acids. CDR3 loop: CAGGEGRTTQYF. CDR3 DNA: TGTGCAGGGGGGGAGGGAAGAACGACCCAGTACTTC.

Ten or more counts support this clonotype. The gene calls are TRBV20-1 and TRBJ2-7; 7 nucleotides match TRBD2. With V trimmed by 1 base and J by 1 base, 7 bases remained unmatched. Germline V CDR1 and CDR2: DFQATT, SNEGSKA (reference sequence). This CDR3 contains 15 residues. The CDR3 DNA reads TGCAGTGCTAGAGGGGCCAGCGGGGAATCCTACGAGCAGTACTTC. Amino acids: CSARGASGESYEQYF.